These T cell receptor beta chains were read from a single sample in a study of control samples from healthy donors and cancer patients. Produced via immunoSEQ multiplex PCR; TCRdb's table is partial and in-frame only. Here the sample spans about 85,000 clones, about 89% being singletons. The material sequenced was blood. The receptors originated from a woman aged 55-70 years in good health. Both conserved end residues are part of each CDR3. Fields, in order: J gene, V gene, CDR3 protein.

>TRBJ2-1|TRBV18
CASSPGLAGAYNEQFF
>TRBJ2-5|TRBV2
CASSGQSQETQYF
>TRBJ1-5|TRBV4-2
CASSQVGGDSNQPQHF
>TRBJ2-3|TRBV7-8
CASSLQGELADTQYF
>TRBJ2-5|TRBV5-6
CASSLRGWETQYF
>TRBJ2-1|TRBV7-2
CASTPGGGDEQFF
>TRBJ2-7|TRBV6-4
CASSDSPGTSGGESYEQYF
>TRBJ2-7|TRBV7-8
CASSVGLAGAYEQYF
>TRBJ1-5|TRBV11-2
CASSLGIAGYQPQHF
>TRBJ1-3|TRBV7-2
CASSLRQGSVTIYF
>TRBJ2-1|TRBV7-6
CASSLAPSTGAPLHEQFF
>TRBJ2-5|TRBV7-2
CASSPGLAGVETQYF
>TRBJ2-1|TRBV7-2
CASSPLWGLAGVSEQFF
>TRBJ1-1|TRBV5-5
CASSLDSAEAFF
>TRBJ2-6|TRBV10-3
CAIRVGGSGANVLTF
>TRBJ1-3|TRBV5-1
CASSLAGNKGGNTIYF
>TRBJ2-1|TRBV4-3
CASSQDEALGEQFF
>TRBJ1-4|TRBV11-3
CASSSNTGANEKLFF
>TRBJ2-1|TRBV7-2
CASSLESWRGSGSYNEQFF
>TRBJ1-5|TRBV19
CASSSLGQTAQPQHF
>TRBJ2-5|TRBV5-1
CASSLGGAEETQYF
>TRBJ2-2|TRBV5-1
CASSFNPEQGAVGELFF
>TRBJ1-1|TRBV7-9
CASSLEGRVAFF
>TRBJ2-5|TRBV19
CASSIGGEETQYF
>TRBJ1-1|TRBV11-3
CASSLEGSTNTEAFF
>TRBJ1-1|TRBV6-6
CASRTAGVNTEAFF
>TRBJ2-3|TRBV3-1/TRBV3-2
CASSPDEDTQYF
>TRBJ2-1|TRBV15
CATSRGVYNEQFF
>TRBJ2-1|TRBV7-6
CASSRRANSYNEQFF
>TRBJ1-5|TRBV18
CASSPDRNQPQHF
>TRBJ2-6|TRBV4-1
CASSQVPTGISGANVLTF
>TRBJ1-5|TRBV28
CASSGHGQGAGQPQHF
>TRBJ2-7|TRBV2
CASGDRGRTSYEQYF
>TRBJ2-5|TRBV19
CASSIGGKETQYF
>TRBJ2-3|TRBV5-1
CASSPRGVGYGTDTQYF
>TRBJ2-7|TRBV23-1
CASIPRTPLYGTPTFEQYF
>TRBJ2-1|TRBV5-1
CASSLLDGGNEQFF
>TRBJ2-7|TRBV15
CATSRDPGQGTYEQYF
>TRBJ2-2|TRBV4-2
CASSQQGTNTGELFF
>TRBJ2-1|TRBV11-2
CASSLPGTGMYNEQFF
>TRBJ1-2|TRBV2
CASKQGSGYGYTF
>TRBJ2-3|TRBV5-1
CASSPPTGGSDTQYF
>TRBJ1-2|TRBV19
CASRGQGALDGYTF
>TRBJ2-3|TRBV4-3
CASSQDHSTDTQYF
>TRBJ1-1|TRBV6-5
CASRPKFTGNTEAFF
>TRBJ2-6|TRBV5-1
CASSDAGANVLTF
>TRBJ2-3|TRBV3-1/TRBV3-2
CASSQLSTFTDTQYF
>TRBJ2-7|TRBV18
CASSLGARIPYEQYF
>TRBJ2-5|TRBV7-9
CASSQGTSGETQYF
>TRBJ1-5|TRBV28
CASSLPTVELDSNQPQHF
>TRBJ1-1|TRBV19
CASSPRWTLNTEAFF
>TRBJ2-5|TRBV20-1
CSARLIETQYF
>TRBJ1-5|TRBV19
CASIPPGQGDTQPQHF
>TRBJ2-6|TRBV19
CASSISGRANSGANVLTF
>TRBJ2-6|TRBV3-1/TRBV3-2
CASSQDRGPGANVLTF
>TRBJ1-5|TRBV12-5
CASGFGPGLSIPNQPQHF